The 2 T cell receptor beta chains below all came from one sample that was sequenced in a study of cytotoxic CD8 clonotypes in ibrutinib-treated CLL. Clones were sequenced by immunoSEQ multiplex PCR, and TCRdb holds only the in-frame ones, with some missing. The repertoire consists of roughly 51,000 clones, with roughly 53% occurring once and the leading ten covering approximately 29%. Specimen: PBMCs, collected after 12 months of ibrutinib treatment. All receptors derive from a human donor with chronic lymphocytic leukemia.

The gene calls are TRBV15 and TRBJ1-1; D gene uncertain. CDR3 size: 13 residues. V lost 1 base, J lost 11 bases, and 14 bases lay in between. The germline CDR1 and CDR2 sequences are LNHNV and YYDKDF (reference sequence). The CDR3, as DNA: TGTGCCACCAGCAGAGCTACCAGCTCGCAGGCTTTCTTT. Translated, it gives CATSRATSSQAFF.

CDR3: CASSLGGGQPYEQYF. Written as DNA, the CDR3 is TGTGCCAGCAGTTTAGGGGGAGGACAGCCCTACGAGCAGTACTTC. The genes are TRBV28 and TRBJ2-7; D may correspond to TRBD1 or TRBD2 (6 bases each). Trimming pared 2 bases from V and 2 bases from J, leaving 13 bases between. CDR1 is MDHEN, CDR2 SYDVKM, per germline. There are 15 residues in the CDR3.